This record covers a single T cell receptor beta chain. The PCR used 60 Vbeta and 13 Jbeta primers. The table came from immunoSEQ multiplex PCR; TCRdb's copy has only in-frame clones and leaves some out. The table has roughly 66,000 clones, around 64% seen once. This cohort consisted of healthy bone marrow donors. The V end was cut by 6 bases, the J end by 1 base, with 6 bases between. The V gene's germline CDR1 is LNHDA and CDR2 SQIVND (reference sequence). The CDR3 is made up of 13 amino acids. The entry originates in a study of cytomegalovirus exposure and HLA in healthy donors. V gene TRBV19 combines with J gene TRBJ2-2, with D unclear. What was sequenced was PBMCs. The sequence was obtained from a woman between 45 and 65 years old in good health and CMV-seronegative. CDR3 DNA sequence: TGTGCCAGTAGGGCAGTGAACACCGGGGAGCTGTTTTTT. Translated, it gives CASRAVNTGELFF. The whole variable domain, remainder taken from reference TRBV19 and TRBJ2-2, is DGGITQSPKYLFRKEGQNVTLSCEQNLNHDAMYWYRQDPGQGLRLIYYSQIVNDFQKGDIAEGYSVSREKKESFPLTVTSAQKNPTAFYLCASRAVNTGELFFGEGSRLTVL.